These 24 T cell receptor beta chains share one sample of origin, sequenced in a study of blood T cell repertoires in COVID-19. The assay was immunoSEQ multiplex PCR, and TCRdb's table has in-frame clones only and misses some. The sample includes approximately 110,000 clones, approximately 85% seen only once; the top ten take around 3%. The sample taken for sequencing was peripheral blood. The receptors originated from a woman older than 75 with COVID-19, enrolled during active disease.

The rearrangement joins TRBV25-1 to TRBJ1-6; D call uncertain. The CDR3 runs 15 residues. Trimming took 1 base from V and 7 from J, leaving 11 bases between them. From germline, CDR1 is MGHDK and CDR2 SYGVNS. The CDR3 DNA reads as TGTGCCAGCAGTGAATCCGGCGGAGGAAATTCACCCCTCCACTTT. Translation: CASSESGGGNSPLHF. The variable domain in full, with the rest retrieved from reference TRBV25-1 and TRBJ1-6, is EADIYQTPRYLVIGTGKKITLECSQTMGHDKMYWYQQDPGMELHLIHYSYGVNSTEKGDLSSESTVSRIRTEHFPLTLESARPSHTSQYLCASSESGGGNSPLHFGNGTRLTVT.

This clone showed up just once. The CDR3 region is CSASSSAETQYF. CDR3 bases: TGCAGTGCTAGTAGCAGCGCAGAGACCCAGTACTTC. This rearrangement joins TRBV20-1 to TRBJ2-5; D call uncertain. Germline CDR1 reads DFQATT; CDR2 reads SNEGSKA (reference sequence). V lost 3 bases to trimming and J lost 4 bases, with 9 bases between them. CDR3 length: 12 residues.

The rearrangement joins TRBV5-1 to TRBJ2-1; TRBD2 might be the D (5 bases). Germline values: CDR1 SGHRS, CDR2 YFSETQ. This CDR3 is 15 amino acids long. Trimming took 0 bases from V and 5 from J, leaving 12 bases between them. The CDR3: CASSLGGLRDNEQFF. The CDR3 DNA reads TGCGCCAGCAGCTTGGGCGGGTTACGTGACAATGAGCAGTTCTTC.

This clone has only one observation. This chain connects TRBV20-1 to TRBJ2-5, with a tentative D call TRBD2 (6 bases). Germline V gene data show CDR1 as DFQATT and CDR2 as SNEGSKA (reference sequence). The V end was cut by 3 bases, the J end by 7 bases, with 15 bases between. CDR3 size: 13 residues. The CDR3 is CSASLGYGGTQYF. CDR3 DNA sequence: TGCAGTGCTAGTTTGGGGTACGGGGGGACCCAGTACTTC.

The chain carries TRBV6-5 and TRBJ2-1, with TRBD2 matching over 9 bases. The CDR3 sequence is 15 residues long. CDR1 and CDR2 from the germline V gene are MNHEY and SVGAGI. V was pared by 7 bases and J by 8 bases, with 12 bases of the junction left unmatched. The CDR3 region has the DNA TGTGCCAGCACCTCAGGACTAGCGCCTTGGGATGAGCAGTTCTTC. This codes for CASTSGLAPWDEQFF.

The chain carries TRBV27 and TRBJ1-2; a possible D gene is TRBD1 (6 bases). Germline V gives CDR1 MNHEY, CDR2 SMNVEV (reference sequence). This CDR3 is 13 amino acids long. V was pared by 6 bases and J by 8 bases, with 16 bases between. CDR3 sequence reads: CASSQGRMGGYTF. As DNA, the CDR3 is TGTGCCAGCAGCCAGGGGCGCATGGGCGGCTACACCTTC.

The genes are TRBV20-1 and TRBJ1-5; 7 bases line up with TRBD1. Germline V gene data show CDR1 as DFQATT and CDR2 as SNEGSKA (reference sequence). The CDR3 totals 16 residues. The junction had 10 bases not matched to a gene; V was cut back by 3 bases and J by 2 bases. CDR3 protein: CSASTLSGQGNQPQHF. The CDR3 DNA is TGCAGTGCTAGTACATTGAGTGGACAGGGCAATCAGCCCCAGCATTTT.

This chain links TRBV28 with TRBJ2-3; 9 bases agree with TRBD2. Germline CDR1 reads MDHEN; CDR2 reads SYDVKM. Unmatched junction bases numbered 22, after V lost 5 bases and J lost 1 base. This CDR3 is built from 21 residues. CDR3 residues: CASSPQGGSGGLAGRTDTQYF. The DNA for the CDR3 is TGTGCCAGCAGTCCCCAGGGTGGCAGTGGGGGCCTAGCGGGACGCACAGATACGCAGTATTTT.

The chain has TRBV19 and TRBJ2-1, with D possibly being TRBD2 (6 bases). Trimming pared 3 bases from V and 7 bases from J, leaving 7 bases between. The CDR3 contains 12 residues. CDR1 is LNHDA, CDR2 SQIVND, per germline (reference sequence). The CDR3 DNA is TGTGCCAGTAGTATGGAGGGGAATGAGCAGTTCTTC. Its translation: CASSMEGNEQFF.

The chain links TRBV28 to TRBJ2-2; 7 nucleotides align to TRBD2. The length of the CDR3 is 16 residues. Per germline, CDR1 MDHEN and CDR2 SYDVKM. Germline trimming cut 6 bases from V and 8 bases from J; bases unmatched to any gene: 15. The CDR3 loop is CASRLGSGLRTGELFF. Written as DNA, the CDR3 is TGTGCCAGCAGGTTGGGTAGCGGGTTGCGGACAGGGGAGCTGTTTTTT.

The chain couples TRBV7-3 to TRBJ1-2; no definite D call. The germline CDR1 and CDR2 sequences are SGHTA and FQGTGA. The V and J ends lost 1 base and 6 bases respectively, with 9 bases between them. The CDR3 runs to 13 residues. This chain's CDR3 is CASSLSGSHGYTF. CDR3 DNA sequence: TGTGCCAGCAGCTTAAGTGGCAGTCATGGCTACACCTTC. The whole variable domain, filled in from reference TRBV7-3 and TRBJ1-2, reads GAGVSQTPSNKVTEKGKYVELRCDPISGHTALYWYRQSLGQGPEFLIYFQGTGAADDSGLPNDRFFAVRPEGSVSTLKIQRTERGDSAVYLCASSLSGSHGYTFGSGTRLTVV.

The rearrangement uses TRBV28 and TRBJ2-1; 7 bases map to TRBD2. In germline, CDR1 is MDHEN, CDR2 SYDVKM. V lost 9 bases, J lost 6 bases, and 11 bases stayed unmatched. The CDR3 has 14 amino acids. The DNA of the CDR3 is TGTGCCAGTCGCCTGGGCGGGACTACCAATGAGCAGTTCTTC. This gives the protein CASRLGGTTNEQFF.

The gene calls are TRBV7-9 and TRBJ2-7, with D unclear. CDR1 SEHNR and CDR2 FQNEAQ come from the germline V gene (reference sequence). V shed 5 bases and J shed 2 bases, with 4 bases lying between them. The CDR3 runs 11 residues. The CDR3, as DNA: TGTGCCAGCAGCCCAGCCTACGAGCAGTACTTC. This gives the protein CASSPAYEQYF.

The chain joins TRBV7-2 to TRBJ1-3; TRBD1 matches 7 bases. After removal of 5 bases from V and 0 bases from J, the junction contained 13 bases not matched to a gene. CDR1 and CDR2 from the germline V gene are SGHTA and FQGNSA. The CDR3 is 18 amino acids. The CDR3 DNA follows: TGTGCCAGCAGCCTACCGACAGGGCTTTGGACCTCTGGAAACACCATATATTTT. Translated, it gives CASSLPTGLWTSGNTIYF.

The chain uses TRBV12-5 and TRBJ2-3, with D maybe TRBD2 (6 bases). The CDR3 length is 11 residues. Germline V lookup: CDR1 LGHNT, CDR2 FRNRAP. Trimming pared 8 bases from V and 6 bases from J, leaving 9 bases between. The DNA of the CDR3 is TGTGCTAGTCGCGCGGGGGATACGCAGTATTTT. It specifies CASRAGDTQYF.

The chain recombines TRBV9 with TRBJ2-3; 13 nucleotides line up with TRBD2. The CDR3 totals 16 residues. V lost 3 bases to trimming and J lost 3 bases; unmatched junction nucleotides: 4. Per germline, CDR1 SGDLS and CDR2 YYNGEE. The CDR3 region is CASSAGLAGVTDTQYF. In DNA, the CDR3 is TGTGCCAGCAGCGCTGGACTAGCGGGAGTGACAGATACGCAGTATTTT.

The V gene is TRBV7-9, the J gene TRBJ1-3; 9 nucleotides agree with TRBD1. Germline CDR1 SEHNR, CDR2 FQNEAQ (reference sequence). V trimming: 3 bases; J trimming: 7 bases; junction bases outside the gene matches: 4. The CDR3 is made up of 14 amino acids. CDR3: CASSFAGTGNTIYF. The CDR3 DNA is TGTGCCAGCAGCTTCGCCGGGACAGGGAACACCATATATTTT.

DNA for the CDR3: TGCGCCAGCAGCTTACAGGATAACTACGAGCAGTACTTC. Encoded protein: CASSLQDNYEQYF. The V and J genes are TRBV5-1 and TRBJ2-7, with TRBD1 as a possible D gene (5 bases). Between the trimmed V and J ends, which lost 2 bases and 3 bases, there was a span of 9 bases. The CDR3 length is 13 residues. The V gene's germline CDR1 is SGHRS and CDR2 YFSETQ. The whole variable domain, filled in from reference TRBV5-1 and TRBJ2-7, reads KAGVTQTPRYLIKTRGQQVTLSCSPISGHRSVSWYQQTPGQGLQFLFEYFSETQRNKGNFPGRFSGRQFSNSRSEMNVSTLELGDSALYLCASSLQDNYEQYFGPGTRLTVT.

This chain links TRBV7-2 with TRBJ1-3; 7 bases line up with TRBD1. In germline, CDR1 is SGHTA, CDR2 FQGNSA. Trimming cost V 9 bases and J 4 bases; bases outside gene matches: 9. This CDR3 comprises 14 residues. The CDR3 protein is CASATGLGGNTIYF. CDR3 bases: TGTGCCAGTGCGACAGGGTTGGGGGGAAACACCATATATTTT.

The chain uses TRBV7-9 and TRBJ1-5; possible D gene TRBD1, 6 bases. The germline V gene encodes CDR1 SEHNR and CDR2 FQNEAQ (reference sequence). CDR3 length: 13 amino acids. V dropped 5 bases and J dropped 4 bases, with 9 bases sitting between them. CDR3 nucleotide sequence: TGTGCCAGCAGCCAGGGGCAGAATCAGCCCCAGCATTTT. Protein sequence: CASSQGQNQPQHF.

V and J are TRBV10-3 and TRBJ2-1; 7 bases line up with TRBD2. CDR1 and CDR2 from the germline V gene are ENHRY and SYGVKD. The CDR3 is made up of 14 amino acids. The J segment lost 2 bases and the V segment lost 7 bases, leaving 5 bases of the junction unmatched. CDR3 in DNA: TGTGCCATCAAATCCAGCGGGACCTACAATGAGCAGTTCTTC. Its translation: CAIKSSGTYNEQFF.

CDR3 residues: CAISEVSTRNTGELFF. DNA for the CDR3: TGTGCCATCAGTGAGGTATCGACTCGAAACACCGGGGAGCTGTTTTTT. The chain recombines TRBV10-3 with TRBJ2-2; no clear D gene. The CDR3 consists of 16 residues. V lost 2 bases, J lost 2 bases, and 12 bases lay in between. Germline V gene data show CDR1 as ENHRY and CDR2 as SYGVKD.

The V and J genes are TRBV6-2 or TRBV6-3 and TRBJ2-1; no definite D call. This CDR3 has 12 residues. V was clipped by 4 bases and J by 8 bases, with 9 bases between them. The V gene's germline CDR1 is MNHEY and CDR2 SVGEGT. In DNA form, the CDR3 reads TGTGCCAGCAGTTTAATCCGGGATGAGCAGTTCTTC. Residues: CASSLIRDEQFF.

The chain employs TRBV4-2 and TRBJ2-2, with 7 bases fitting TRBD2. Germline CDR1 and CDR2: LGHNA and YNFKEQ. The CDR3 contains 15 residues. J lost 7 bases, V lost 0 bases, and 5 bases had no gene match. In DNA form, the CDR3 reads TGTGCCAGCAGCCAAGAGGGAGGGCAAATCGGGGAGCTGTTTTTT. It specifies CASSQEGGQIGELFF.